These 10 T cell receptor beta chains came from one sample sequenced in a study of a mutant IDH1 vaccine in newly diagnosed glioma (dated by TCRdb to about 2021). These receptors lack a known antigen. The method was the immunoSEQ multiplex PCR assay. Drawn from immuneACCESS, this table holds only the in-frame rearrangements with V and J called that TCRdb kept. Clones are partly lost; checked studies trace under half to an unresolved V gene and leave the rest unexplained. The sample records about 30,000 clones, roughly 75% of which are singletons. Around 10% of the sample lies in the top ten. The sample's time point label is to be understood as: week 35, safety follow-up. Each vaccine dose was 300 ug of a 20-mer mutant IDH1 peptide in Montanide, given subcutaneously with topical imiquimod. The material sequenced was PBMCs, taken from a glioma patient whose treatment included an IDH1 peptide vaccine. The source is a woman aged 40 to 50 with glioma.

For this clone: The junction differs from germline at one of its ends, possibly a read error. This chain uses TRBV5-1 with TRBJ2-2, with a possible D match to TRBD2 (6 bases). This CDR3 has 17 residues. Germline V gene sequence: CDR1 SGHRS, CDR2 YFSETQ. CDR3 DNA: TGCGCCAGCAGCCCGGAGGCGGCGGGGATGAACGCCGGGGAGCTGTTTTTT. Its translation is CASSPEAAGMNAGELFF.

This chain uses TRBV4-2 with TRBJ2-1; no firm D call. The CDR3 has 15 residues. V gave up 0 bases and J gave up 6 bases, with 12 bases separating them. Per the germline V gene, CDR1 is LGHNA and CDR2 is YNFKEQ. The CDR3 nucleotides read TGTGCCAGCAGCCAAGATGGGCCGACCGCCAATGAGCAGTTCTTC. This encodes CASSQDGPTANEQFF.

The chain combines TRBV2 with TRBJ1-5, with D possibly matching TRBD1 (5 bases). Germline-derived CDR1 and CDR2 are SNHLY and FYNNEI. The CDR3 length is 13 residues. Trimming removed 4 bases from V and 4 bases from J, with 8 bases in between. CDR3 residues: CASSGDGNQPQHF. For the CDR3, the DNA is TGTGCCAGCAGTGGGGACGGGAATCAGCCCCAGCATTTT.

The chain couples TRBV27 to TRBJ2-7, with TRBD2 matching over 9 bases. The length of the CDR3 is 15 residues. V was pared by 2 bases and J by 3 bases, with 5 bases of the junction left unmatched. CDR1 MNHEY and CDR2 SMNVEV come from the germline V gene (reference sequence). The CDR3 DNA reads TGTGCCAGCAGTTTAGAAGCGGGGGGTTTCTACGAGCAGTACTTC. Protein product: CASSLEAGGFYEQYF.

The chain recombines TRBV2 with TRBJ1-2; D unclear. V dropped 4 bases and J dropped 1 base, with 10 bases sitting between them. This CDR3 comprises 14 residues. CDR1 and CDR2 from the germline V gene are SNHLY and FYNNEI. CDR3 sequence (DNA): TGTGCCAGCAGTGCAAACGGCGGTAACTATGGCTACACCTTC. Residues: CASSANGGNYGYTF.

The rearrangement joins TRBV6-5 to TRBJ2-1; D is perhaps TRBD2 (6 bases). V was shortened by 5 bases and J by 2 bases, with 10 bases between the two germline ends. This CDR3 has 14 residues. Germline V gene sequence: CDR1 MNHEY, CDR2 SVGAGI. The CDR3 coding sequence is TGTGCCAGCAGTGCGGGGAGAACCTACAATGAGCAGTTCTTC. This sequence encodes CASSAGRTYNEQFF.

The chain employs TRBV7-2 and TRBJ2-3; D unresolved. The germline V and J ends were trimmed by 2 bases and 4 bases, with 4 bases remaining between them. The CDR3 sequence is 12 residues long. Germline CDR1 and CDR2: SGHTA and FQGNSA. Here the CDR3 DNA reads TGTGCCAGCAGCTTAATAGCAGATACGCAGTATTTT. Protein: CASSLIADTQYF.

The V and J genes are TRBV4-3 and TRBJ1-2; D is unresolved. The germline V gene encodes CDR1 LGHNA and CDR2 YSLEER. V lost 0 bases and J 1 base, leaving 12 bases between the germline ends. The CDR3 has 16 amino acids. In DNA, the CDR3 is TGCGCCAGCAGCCAAGATCGGTTAGGGCTTAACTATGGCTACACCTTC. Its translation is CASSQDRLGLNYGYTF.

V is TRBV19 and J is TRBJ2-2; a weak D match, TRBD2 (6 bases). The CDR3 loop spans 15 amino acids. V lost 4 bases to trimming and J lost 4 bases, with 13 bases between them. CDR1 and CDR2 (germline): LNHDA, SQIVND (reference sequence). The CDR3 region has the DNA TGTGCCAGTAGTAACAGACTAGGACCCACCGGGGAGCTGTTTTTT. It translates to CASSNRLGPTGELFF. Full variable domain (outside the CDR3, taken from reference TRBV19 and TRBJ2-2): DGGITQSPKYLFRKEGQNVTLSCEQNLNHDAMYWYRQDPGQGLRLIYYSQIVNDFQKGDIAEGYSVSREKKESFPLTVTSAQKNPTAFYLCASSNRLGPTGELFFGEGSRLTVL.

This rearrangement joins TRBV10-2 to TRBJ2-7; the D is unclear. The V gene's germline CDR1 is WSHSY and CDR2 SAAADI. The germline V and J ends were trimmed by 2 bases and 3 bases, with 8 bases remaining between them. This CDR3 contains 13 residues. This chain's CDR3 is CASSEGGNYEQYF. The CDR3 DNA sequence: TGCGCCAGCAGTGAGGGCGGAAACTACGAGCAGTACTTC.